This T cell receptor (beta chain) stems from a study of cytomegalovirus exposure and HLA in healthy donors. Study information: The Caucasian-associated ancestry cluster held 65% to 85% of around 380 genotyped donors.

The PCR contained 60 Vbeta and 13 Jbeta primers. Generated by immunoSEQ multiplex PCR, the TCRdb table keeps only in-frame clones and is missing some. The data show over 80,000 clones, about four fifths seen once. Germline V gives CDR1 MNHNS, CDR2 SASEGT. The CDR3 spans 16 residues. V lost 4 bases to trimming and J lost 2 bases, with 16 bases between them. This clone is a singleton in its sample. The antigen remains undetermined. Study-level results: The classifier reportedly diagnosed cytomegalovirus status with high specificity and sensitivity. An analysis was carried out at a later point. It showed that HLA-associated TCR beta chains were more clonally expanded than equally common non-associated chains. Presence/absence analyses took donor sequencing depth as roughly uniform.

This rearrangement joins TRBV6-1 to TRBJ2-3; no definite D call. Sequencing input: PBMCs. The receptor was isolated from a man aged 50 or older in good health and CMV-seronegative. CDR3 nucleotide sequence: TGTGCCAGCAGTGGCAGACAAGTAATGTACACAGATACGCAGTATTTT. This gives the protein CASSGRQVMYTDTQYF.